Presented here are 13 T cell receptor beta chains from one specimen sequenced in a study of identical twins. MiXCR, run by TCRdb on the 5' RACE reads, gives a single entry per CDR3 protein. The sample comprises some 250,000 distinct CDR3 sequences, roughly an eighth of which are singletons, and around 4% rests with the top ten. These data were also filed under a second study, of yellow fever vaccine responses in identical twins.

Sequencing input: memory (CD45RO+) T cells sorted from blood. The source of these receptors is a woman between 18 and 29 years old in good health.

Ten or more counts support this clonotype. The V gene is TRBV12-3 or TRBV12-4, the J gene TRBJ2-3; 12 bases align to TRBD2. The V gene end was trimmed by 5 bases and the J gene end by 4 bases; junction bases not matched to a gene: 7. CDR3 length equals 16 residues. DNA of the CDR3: TGTGCCAGCAGTCCCCGGACTAGCGGGATGGCAGATACGCAGTATTTT. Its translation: CASSPRTSGMADTQYF.

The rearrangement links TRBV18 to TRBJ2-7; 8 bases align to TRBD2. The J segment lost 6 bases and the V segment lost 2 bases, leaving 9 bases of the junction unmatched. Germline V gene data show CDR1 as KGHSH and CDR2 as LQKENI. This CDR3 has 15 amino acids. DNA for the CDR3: TGTGCCAGCTCACCAACCGCGGGGGGAGACGGCGAGCAGTACTTC. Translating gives CASSPTAGGDGEQYF. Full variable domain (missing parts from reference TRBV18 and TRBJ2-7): NAGVMQNPRHLVRRRGQEARLRCSPMKGHSHVYWYRQLPEEGLKFMVYLQKENIIDESGMPKERFSAEFPKEGPSILRIQQVVRGDSAAYFCASSPTAGGDGEQYFGPGTRLTVT.

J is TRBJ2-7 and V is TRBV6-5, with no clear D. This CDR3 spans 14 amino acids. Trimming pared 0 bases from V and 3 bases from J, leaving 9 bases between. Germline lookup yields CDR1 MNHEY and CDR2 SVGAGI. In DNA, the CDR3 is TGTGCCAGCAGTTACTCGGGGAAACGCTACGAGCAGTACTTC. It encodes CASSYSGKRYEQYF.

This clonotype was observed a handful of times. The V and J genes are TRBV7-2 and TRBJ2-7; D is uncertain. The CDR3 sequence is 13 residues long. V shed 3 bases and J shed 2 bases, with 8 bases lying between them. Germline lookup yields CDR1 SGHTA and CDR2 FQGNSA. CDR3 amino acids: CASSLEYAYEQYF. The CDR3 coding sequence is TGTGCCAGCAGCTTGGAATACGCCTACGAGCAGTACTTC.

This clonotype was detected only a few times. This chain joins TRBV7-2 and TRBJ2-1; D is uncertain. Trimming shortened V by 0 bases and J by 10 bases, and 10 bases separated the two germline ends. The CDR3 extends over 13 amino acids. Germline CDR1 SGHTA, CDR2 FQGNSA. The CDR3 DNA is TGTGCCAGCAGCTTAGCGCAGAGGAGAGAGCAGTTCTTC. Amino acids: CASSLAQRREQFF.

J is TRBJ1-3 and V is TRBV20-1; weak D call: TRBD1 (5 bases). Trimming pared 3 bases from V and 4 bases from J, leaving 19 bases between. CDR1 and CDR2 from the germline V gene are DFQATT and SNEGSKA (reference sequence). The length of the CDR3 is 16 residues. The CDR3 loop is CSASLSVGTGGNTIYF. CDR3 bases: TGCAGTGCTAGTCTGTCGGTCGGGACGGGGGGAAACACCATATATTTT.

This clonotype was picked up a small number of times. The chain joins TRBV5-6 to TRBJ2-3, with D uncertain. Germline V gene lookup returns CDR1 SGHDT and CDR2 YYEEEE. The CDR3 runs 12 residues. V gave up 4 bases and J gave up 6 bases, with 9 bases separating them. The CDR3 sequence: CASSVMRDTQYF. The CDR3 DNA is TGTGCCAGCAGCGTAATGAGGGATACGCAGTATTTT.

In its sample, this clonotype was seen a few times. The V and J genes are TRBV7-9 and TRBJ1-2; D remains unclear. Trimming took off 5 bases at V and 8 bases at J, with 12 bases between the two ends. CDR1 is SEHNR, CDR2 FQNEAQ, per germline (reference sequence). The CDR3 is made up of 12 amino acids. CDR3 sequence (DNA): TGTGCCAGCAGCCCCGGGCAGGAGGGCTACACCTTC. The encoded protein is CASSPGQEGYTF.

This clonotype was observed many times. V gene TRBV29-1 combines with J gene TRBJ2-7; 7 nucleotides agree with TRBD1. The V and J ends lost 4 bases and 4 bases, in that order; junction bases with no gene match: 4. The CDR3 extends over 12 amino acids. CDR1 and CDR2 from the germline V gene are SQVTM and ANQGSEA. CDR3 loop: CSVVYRGYEQYF. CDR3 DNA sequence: TGCAGCGTTGTATACAGGGGTTACGAGCAGTACTTC.

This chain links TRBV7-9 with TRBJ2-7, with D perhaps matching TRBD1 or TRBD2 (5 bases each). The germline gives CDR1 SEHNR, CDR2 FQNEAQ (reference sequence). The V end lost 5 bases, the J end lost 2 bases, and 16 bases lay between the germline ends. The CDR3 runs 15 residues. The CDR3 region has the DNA TGTGCCAGCAGCCACCGGGACCTAATCACCTACGAGCAGTACTTC. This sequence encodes CASSHRDLITYEQYF.

In DNA, the CDR3 is TGTGCCAGCAGTGAATTTTGGGGGGCGGATGGCTACACCTTC. Translated, it gives CASSEFWGADGYTF. The chain recombines TRBV6-4 with TRBJ1-2; maybe TRBD1 (6 bases). V lost 3 bases, J lost 6 bases, and 14 bases lay in between. The CDR3 runs 14 residues. Looked up from germline, CDR1 is MRHNA and CDR2 is SNTAGT.

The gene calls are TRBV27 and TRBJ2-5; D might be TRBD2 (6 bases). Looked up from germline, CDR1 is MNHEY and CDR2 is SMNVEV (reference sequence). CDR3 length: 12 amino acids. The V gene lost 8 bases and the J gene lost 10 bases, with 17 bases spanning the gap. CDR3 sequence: CASRDFSLFQYF. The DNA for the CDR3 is TGTGCCAGCCGGGACTTTTCTCTGTTCCAGTACTTC.

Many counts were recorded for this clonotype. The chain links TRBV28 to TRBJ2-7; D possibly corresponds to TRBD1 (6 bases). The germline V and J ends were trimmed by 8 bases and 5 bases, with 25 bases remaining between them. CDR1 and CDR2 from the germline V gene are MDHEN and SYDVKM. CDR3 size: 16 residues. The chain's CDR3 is CASLRFDRTISNEQYF. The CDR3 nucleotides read TGTGCCAGCCTCCGATTTGACAGGACGATCTCTAACGAGCAGTACTTC.